These T cell receptor beta chains were read from a single sample in a study of cytomegalovirus exposure and HLA in healthy donors. Only in-frame clones appear in the TCRdb table, and some are missing; sequencing was by immunoSEQ multiplex PCR. The data show approximately 110,000 clones, under 80% seen once. Sample: PBMCs. The receptors shown here come from a woman aged 50 to 60 in good health and CMV-seropositive. Each CDR3 is given with its conserved first and last residue. A D gene is named only where the DNA matches it firmly. For some rows the clone size is stated as once, few or many, or as a class when expanded; others skip it.

D	V	size	J	DNA	CDR3
TRBD2	TRBV7-9	-	TRBJ2-5	TGTGCCAGCAGCTTACTAGCGGGAGGCCAAGAGACCCAGTACTTC	CASSLLAGGQETQYF
TRBD1	TRBV28	once	TRBJ2-7	TGTGCCAGCAGTCTCCCAGGGGGAGTGGCATACGAGCAGTACTTC	CASSLPGGVAYEQYF
-	TRBV10-1	-	TRBJ2-7	TGCGCCAGCAGTGAGTTTTTTAAGGGGGTTAGGGCCGAGCAGTACTTC	CASSEFFKGVRAEQYF
TRBD1	TRBV5-6	-	TRBJ1-1	TGTGCCAGCAGCTTGTCGGAGGGGGCAGGGGCGATCACTGAAGCTTTCTTT	CASSLSEGAGAITEAFF
TRBD2	TRBV4-1	few	TRBJ2-5	TGCGCCAGCAGCCAAGATCGCCGGGGGGGGACCCAGTACTTC	CASSQDRRGGTQYF
TRBD2	TRBV19	-	TRBJ2-5	TGTGCCAGTATGTCTGGGGCTCCTGGGGAGGGGCTAGAGGGGGAGACCCAGTACTTC	CASMSGAPGEGLEGETQYF
TRBD2	TRBV6-1	-	TRBJ2-2	TGTGCCAGCAGTACTAGCGGGGGTTACACCGGGGAGCTGTTTTTT	CASSTSGGYTGELFF
TRBD1	TRBV28	-	TRBJ1-2	TGTGCCAGCAGAACAGGGGGCGGCTATGGCTACACCTTC	CASRTGGGYGYTF
-	TRBV19	-	TRBJ1-4	TGTGCCAGTAGTATCGGGAGATCTAATGAAAAACTGTTTTTT	CASSIGRSNEKLFF
TRBD2	TRBV5-4	-	TRBJ2-1	TGTGCCAGCAGCTCCGGGACTAGCGGGACCTACAATGAGCAGTTCTTC	CASSSGTSGTYNEQFF
-	TRBV4-1	-	TRBJ2-7	TGCGCCAGCAGCCAAGTTCCGGCAGGGCGCTACGAGCAGTACTTC	CASSQVPAGRYEQYF
-	TRBV7-3	-	TRBJ1-2	TGTGCCAGCAGCTTCGGAGCGGAGAACTATGGCTACACCTTC	CASSFGAENYGYTF
-	TRBV7-2	once	TRBJ2-5	TGTGCCAGCAGCTTCCTTAATGTGAGGGAGCAGTACTTC	CASSFLNVREQYF
-	TRBV5-1	-	TRBJ2-1	TGCGCCAGCAGCTTGGTGTCAGATCCTCAGCAGTTCTTC	CASSLVSDPQQFF
-	TRBV20-1	-	TRBJ1-2	TGCAGTGCTAGAGCCCCGGGGGGCTACACCTTC	CSARAPGGYTF
-	TRBV5-1	-	TRBJ2-2	TGCGCCAGCAGCTTGGCCGAGGGGACAACTAACACCGGGGAGCTGTTTTTT	CASSLAEGTTNTGELFF
TRBD2	TRBV18	-	TRBJ2-3	TGTGCCAGCTCACCATCGAGGCGGGGGGGCGATACGCAGTATTTT	CASSPSRRGGDTQYF
TRBD1	TRBV2	few	TRBJ2-2	TGTGCCACCGGACAGGGAATCACCGGGGAGCTGTTTTTT	CATGQGITGELFF
TRBD2	TRBV7-2	-	TRBJ2-7	TGTGCCAGCAGCTTAACCCGGACTAGCGGGAGTTCCTACGAGCAGTACTTC	CASSLTRTSGSSYEQYF
-	TRBV7-9	few	TRBJ1-2	TGTGCCAGCAGCTTACCCCCTGGACAAGGATTTAACTATGGCTACACCTTC	CASSLPPGQGFNYGYTF
TRBD1	TRBV19	few	TRBJ1-1	TGTGCCAGTAGTATGGGACAGCTTCGAGCTTTCTTT	CASSMGQLRAFF
TRBD1	TRBV4-1	once	TRBJ2-7	TGCGCCAGCAGCCAGTGGACAGGGACCTACGAGCAGTACTTC	CASSQWTGTYEQYF